This record concerns one T cell receptor (beta chain) sequence. Its antigen remains unidentified. Base qualities are missing; no much larger clone stands one base away. From cysteine to phenylalanine, the CDR3 is 14 amino acids long. Only the CDR3 DNA is retained, 42 bases long and in frame from the first base. Sequences GTSNPN (CDR1) and SVGIG (CDR2) are obtained from the germline V gene (reference sequence). V is clipped by 3 bases and J by 0 bases, and the sequence between their germline boundaries is 6 bases long. The data were obtained in a study of T cell repertoires in ileal Crohn's disease (dated by TCRdb to between 2018 and 2021). Broadly, across the study: Median disease duration was roughly 8 years, and 35% of patients were identified as active smokers at the time of surgery. A Rutgeerts score higher than i0 was the definition used for endoscopic postoperative recurrence. A total of some 150 mucosal samples from roughly 60 patients were sequenced, collected from several sites on the surgical specimen and at postoperative endoscopy. M6 samples were neoterminal ileum biopsies taken at postoperative colonoscopy. A prospective multicentre cohort supplied the 55 to 65 Crohn's disease patients whose TCR repertoires were analysed. About half of the patients received postoperative therapy: under 13 received thiopurines and 18 received anti-TNF agents. Every patient underwent surgery because of a complication, which was stricturing disease in approximately 60% of cases and penetrating disease in about 39%. Running in parallel with the study was a multicentre cohort set up to find predictors of early endoscopic recurrence following ileocolonic resection.

Overall results and qualifications from the work: More high-frequency clones were carried by sorted CD8 T cells than by CD4 T cells, suggesting that mucosal expansions were mainly CD8. Only a subgroup of patients, of unstated size, had their mucosal CD4 and CD8 T cells sorted and sequenced. Within the first year after surgery, the timing of postoperative endoscopy varied, and the median delay was roughly 6.6 months. Compared with non-smokers, patients who were active smokers at surgery showed a significantly higher proportion of clonal expansions (25.9% vs 17.9%, p=0.02). Higher percentages of high-frequency clones at the time of surgery were linked to endoscopic recurrence, and every patient with clonality above 26.8% (18/57) had recurrence.

The time point label corresponds to: neoterminal ileum biopsy at postoperative endoscopy, about 6 months after surgery. Adults with ileal or ileocolonic Crohn's disease for whom ileocolonic resection was indicated were considered eligible. Whole ileal mucosal biopsies were stored frozen at -80°C before DNA extraction. Genomic DNA was isolated from frozen whole biopsies using a TRizol-based method, and the DNA was quantified with a NanoDrop 2000 spectrophotometer. For commercial TCRB immunosequencing, five hundred nanograms of biopsy DNA were submitted for each sample. A two-step, amplification bias-controlled multiplex PCR was used by Adaptive Biotechnology to amplify CDR3 regions from genomic DNA. The first PCR used primers for every V and J gene segment; the second PCR added barcodes and Illumina adapters. An Illumina instrument was used to sequence the CDR3 libraries. Concerning the study's data processing: Vendor-provided pipelines were combined with custom analysis of raw data in R/Bioconductor under R version 3.3.0. Clonality, ranging from 0 to 1, was calculated as the inverse of the normalised Shannon entropy of all productive clones. High-frequency clones were defined as the share of the repertoire taken up by the top 100 clones, keeping only clones that passed a 95% confidence test. Repertoire diversity was measured with the Simpson index, and overlap between samples was measured with the Morisita-Horn index. Drawn from immuneACCESS, this table holds only the in-frame rearrangements with V and J called that TCRdb kept. Clones are partly lost; checked studies trace under half to an unresolved V gene and leave the rest unexplained. That table is the source of V, J and clone size, and D and trimming were worked out from the DNA. For this sample there are over 10,000 clones; around two thirds appear just once. The ten largest clonotypes hold approximately 8.6% of the sample.

This chain joins TRBV30 to TRBJ1-6; D gene: possibly TRBD1, on 6 matching bases. The receptor was isolated from an adult with Crohn's disease. What was sequenced was ileal tissue. The bases read TGTGCCTGGAGAGGGGGCTCCTATAATTCACCCCTCCACTTT. The translation is CAWRGGSYNSPLHF.